This TCR beta chain was sequenced in a study of OX40 agonist ivuxolimab in advanced cancers. Generated by immunoSEQ multiplex PCR, the TCRdb table keeps only in-frame clones and is missing some. The sample has 66,000 or so clones, 75% to 90% seen once. The study, taken as a whole, reports: Circulating CD4+ and CD8+ T cells showed clonal expansion by week 6 at 0.1 to 3.0 mg/kg.

This CDR3 is 11 amino acids long. CDR1 is DFQATT, CDR2 SNEGSKA, per germline (reference sequence). Trimming pared 2 bases from V and 5 bases from J, leaving 4 bases between. As for this clone: The antigen is unknown.

The sequence came from an adult with an advanced solid tumor such as melanoma, head and neck, liver or kidney cancer. This rearrangement joins TRBV20-1 to TRBJ2-1, with D hard to call. The sample consisted of CD4+ or CD8+ T cells sorted from blood, taken in a trial of the OX40 agonist ivuxolimab. CDR3 loop: CSARKDNEQFF. The CDR3 DNA follows: TGCAGTGCTAGAAAGGACAATGAGCAGTTCTTC.